The 24 T cell receptor beta chains given below trace back to one sample, sequenced in a study of T cells in Graves' hyperthyroidism and ophthalmopathy. TCR beta CDR3 region amplification was performed from RNA transcripts. During a first-round RT-PCR of the TCR CDR3, the HTBI primer set was used. Each CDR3 protein gets one entry after TCRdb re-called the multiplex PCR reads with MiXCR. The table has fewer than 400,000 distinct CDR3 sequences, approximately 25% seen once. Sequenced material: blood. The receptors originated from a man in his fifties with Graves' hyperthyroidism.

J is TRBJ1-5 and V is TRBV11-2, with no clear D. With 2 bases removed from V and 10 bases from J, the gap between germline ends came to 18 bases. This CDR3 region has 15 residues. The germline CDR1 and CDR2 sequences are SGHAT and FQNNGV. This chain's CDR3 is CASSLIPGGGSPQHF. DNA of the CDR3: TGTGCCAGCAGCTTAATCCCCGGAGGTGGTAGCCCCCAGCATTTT.

On this clonotype itself: This clone may be a read error of a much larger clone one base away. V gene TRBV10-3 combines with J gene TRBJ2-1; a weak D match, TRBD2 (5 bases). The CDR3 totals 18 residues. Germline values: CDR1 ENHRY, CDR2 SYGVKD. V was pared by 0 bases and J by 5 bases, with 20 bases between. The CDR3 DNA reads TGTGCCATCAGTGAGTCACTAACGGGAAGTGTTATGAACAATGAGCAGTTCTTC. It specifies CAISESLTGSVMNNEQFF.

CDR3 sequence: CASSPPAGRTGNTIYF. CDR3 nucleotides: TGTGCCAGCTCACCACCTGCCGGGCGAACTGGAAACACCATATATTTT. This chain connects TRBV18 to TRBJ1-3; no definite D call. V was clipped by 0 bases and J by 2 bases, with 11 bases between them. Germline CDR1 reads KGHSH; CDR2 reads LQKENI. CDR3 length: 16 residues.

This clonotype was detected ten times or more. This CDR3 is CASSLPWDSQETQYF. The CDR3 DNA follows: TGTGCCAGCAGCTTACCCTGGGACAGCCAAGAGACCCAGTACTTC. This chain joins TRBV11-2 and TRBJ2-5; 7 bases agree with TRBD1. V was pared by 2 bases and J by 1 base, with 4 bases of the junction left unmatched. Germline lookup yields CDR1 SGHAT and CDR2 FQNNGV. This CDR3 has 15 residues. Using reference TRBV11-2 and TRBJ2-5 for the parts outside the CDR3, the full variable domain is EAGVAQSPRYKIIEKRQSVAFWCNPISGHATLYWYQQILGQGPKLLIQFQNNGVVDDSQLPKDRFSAERLKGVDSTLKIQPAKLEDSAVYLCASSLPWDSQETQYFGPGTRLLVL.

This clonotype was picked up a small number of times. The chain has TRBV28 and TRBJ2-7; no definite D call. Germline CDR1 MDHEN, CDR2 SYDVKM. The CDR3 sequence is 11 residues long. V dropped 6 bases and J dropped 9 bases, with 12 bases sitting between them. The CDR3 region is CASSTTWVQYF. CDR3 DNA: TGTGCCAGCAGCACAACTTGGGTGCAGTACTTC. Based on the CDR3 plus reference TRBV28 and TRBJ2-7, the full variable domain is DVKVTQSSRYLVKRTGEKVFLECVQDMDHENMFWYRQDPGLGLRLIYFSYDVKMKEKGDIPEGYSVSREKKERFSLILESASTNQTSMYLCASSTTWVQYFGPGTRLTVT.

This clonotype was seen a handful of times. The V gene is TRBV5-1, the J gene TRBJ2-3, with D perhaps being TRBD1 or TRBD2 (5 bases each). The CDR3 is 14 residues long. Per germline, CDR1 SGHRS and CDR2 YFSETQ. The V gene lost 5 bases and the J gene lost 10 bases, with 20 bases spanning the gap. The CDR3 nucleotides are TGCGCCAGCAGATCCGGGACCCCACCTTTGCCGCAGTATTTT. It codes for CASRSGTPPLPQYF.

This clonotype was detected only once. The V gene is TRBV9, the J gene TRBJ2-7; 15 nucleotides align to TRBD2. Looked up from germline, CDR1 is SGDLS and CDR2 is YYNGEE. CDR3 size: 21 residues. V gave up 0 bases and J gave up 6 bases; unmatched junction bases: 19. In nucleotides, the CDR3 is TGTGCCAGCAGCGTAGACCCGGTCCCGGGACTAGCGGGAGGCACTCGGGGCGAGCAGTACTTC. It yields the protein CASSVDPVPGLAGGTRGEQYF.

Ten or more counts support this clonotype. The genes are TRBV18 and TRBJ2-2, with TRBD2 as a possible D gene (5 bases). V shed 1 base and J shed 1 base, with 10 bases lying between them. Germline V gives CDR1 KGHSH, CDR2 LQKENI. The CDR3 extends over 16 amino acids. This chain's CDR3 is CASSPRRTRNTGELFF. The CDR3 coding sequence is TGTGCCAGCTCACCACGGAGGACCAGGAACACCGGGGAGCTGTTTTTT. Combining the CDR3 with reference TRBV18 and TRBJ2-2 gives the whole variable domain NAGVMQNPRHLVRRRGQEARLRCSPMKGHSHVYWYRQLPEEGLKFMVYLQKENIIDESGMPKERFSAEFPKEGPSILRIQQVVRGDSAAYFCASSPRRTRNTGELFFGEGSRLTVL.

The chain carries TRBV27 and TRBJ2-5; 11 bases align to TRBD2. This CDR3 spans 16 amino acids. Germline trimming cut 6 bases from V and 3 bases from J; bases unmatched to any gene: 9. CDR1 is MNHEY, CDR2 SMNVEV, per germline (reference sequence). The CDR3 sequence: CASRAPGLAAEETQYF. CDR3 sequence (DNA): TGTGCCAGCAGAGCTCCGGGACTAGCGGCCGAAGAGACCCAGTACTTC.

The chain has TRBV29-1 and TRBJ2-1; TRBD2 matches at 12 bases. The V segment lost 6 bases and the J segment 5 bases; nucleotides outside the gene matches: 5. CDR1 SQVTM and CDR2 ANQGSEA come from the germline V gene. CDR3 length: 14 residues. In nucleotides, the CDR3 is TGCAGCGTGGGGGGACTAGCGGGCCACAATGAGCAGTTCTTC. Translating it yields CSVGGLAGHNEQFF.

This chain joins TRBV30 and TRBJ2-3, with D possibly being TRBD2 (5 bases). This CDR3 contains 12 residues. Trimming removed 5 bases from V and 4 bases from J, with 10 bases in between. Germline CDR1 and CDR2: GTSNPN and SVGIG (reference sequence). CDR3 in DNA: TGTGCCTGGGTGGGAGCGGCAGATACGCAGTATTTT. This translates into CAWVGAADTQYF. Full variable domain (missing parts from reference TRBV30 and TRBJ2-3): SQTIHQWPATLVQPVGSPLSLECTVEGTSNPNLYWYRQAAGRGLQLLFYSVGIGQISSEVPQNLSASRPQDRQFILSSKKLLLSDSGFYLCAWVGAADTQYFGPGTRLTVL.

V gene TRBV7-8 combines with J gene TRBJ2-3; 11 bases line up with TRBD2. The CDR3 is 16 amino acids. The V gene end was trimmed by 5 bases and the J gene end by 3 bases; junction bases not matched to a gene: 7. Germline lookup yields CDR1 SGHVS and CDR2 FQNEAQ. The CDR3 bases are TGTGCCAGCAGCCCCCTAGCGGGAGGATCTACAGATACGCAGTATTTT. Translating gives CASSPLAGGSTDTQYF. Complete variable domain (other parts from reference TRBV7-8 and TRBJ2-3): GAGVSQSPRYKVAKRGQDVALRCDPISGHVSLFWYQQALGQGPEFLTYFQNEAQLDKSGLPSDRFFAERPEGSVSTLKIQRTQQEDSAVYLCASSPLAGGSTDTQYFGPGTRLTVL.

This clonotype was recorded at least ten times. This chain joins TRBV2 and TRBJ2-1, with D unclear. In germline, CDR1 is SNHLY, CDR2 FYNNEI. V was trimmed by 7 bases and J by 2 bases, leaving 9 bases between them. CDR3 length: 13 residues. As DNA, the CDR3 is TGTGCCAGCAAGGAGTTCGCCTACAATGAGCAGTTCTTC. Its protein product is CASKEFAYNEQFF.

This clonotype showed up many times. The V call is TRBV28, the J call TRBJ1-1; D is uncertain. Trimming stripped 7 bases from V and 2 bases from J, with 20 bases between. The CDR3 has 16 amino acids. The germline gives CDR1 MDHEN, CDR2 SYDVKM. The CDR3 loop is CASKLETGRSNTEAFF. CDR3 in DNA: TGTGCCAGCAAGCTTGAGACCGGACGGAGTAACACTGAAGCTTTCTTT. The complete variable domain, with remaining parts taken from reference TRBV28 and TRBJ1-1, reads DVKVTQSSRYLVKRTGEKVFLECVQDMDHENMFWYRQDPGLGLRLIYFSYDVKMKEKGDIPEGYSVSREKKERFSLILESASTNQTSMYLCASKLETGRSNTEAFFGQGTRLTVV.

CDR3 sequence: CASSYGAALTGELFF. The CDR3 DNA follows: TGTGCCAGCAGTTACGGGGCGGCTTTGACCGGGGAGCTGTTTTTT. The rearrangement uses TRBV6-9 and TRBJ2-2; D is possibly TRBD1 or TRBD2 (5 bases each). V dropped 3 bases and J dropped 5 bases, with 13 bases sitting between them. The length of the CDR3 is 15 residues. Germline V gene lookup returns CDR1 MNHGY and CDR2 SVAAGI.

This clonotype came up many times. This chain connects TRBV12-3 or TRBV12-4 to TRBJ1-3; TRBD1 is a possible D gene (6 bases). The CDR3 spans 14 residues. V lost 3 bases to trimming and J lost 4 bases, with 10 bases between them. This CDR3 is CASSLGASGNTIYF. The CDR3, as DNA: TGTGCCAGCAGTTTGGGGGCTTCGGGAAACACCATATATTTT.

The table lists this clonotype with many counts. The chain joins TRBV5-1 to TRBJ2-3, with unresolved D. From germline, CDR1 is SGHRS and CDR2 YFSETQ. CDR3 length: 13 amino acids. V was shortened by 3 bases and J by 1 base, with 6 bases between the two germline ends. The CDR3 nucleotides read TGCGCCAGCAGCTGGGCCGGCACAGATACGCAGTATTTT. Translating it yields CASSWAGTDTQYF.

The gene calls are TRBV5-4 and TRBJ2-3, with a weak D call TRBD2 (6 bases). This CDR3 region has 16 residues. Trimming took 4 bases from V and 4 from J, leaving 19 bases between them. Germline CDR1 and CDR2: SGHNT and YYREEE (reference sequence). In DNA form, the CDR3 reads TGTGCCAGCAGCCCTGGAGAGGGAGGAGGGGCAGATACGCAGTATTTT. The encoded protein is CASSPGEGGGADTQYF.

Only a few counts were recorded for this clonotype. This rearrangement joins TRBV29-1 to TRBJ2-7; D unclear. Trimming pared 2 bases from V and 3 bases from J, leaving 8 bases between. CDR1 is SQVTM, CDR2 ANQGSEA, per germline. This CDR3 has 12 residues. The CDR3 loop reads CSVERSGYEQYF. The CDR3 DNA reads TGCAGCGTTGAAAGGTCGGGCTACGAGCAGTACTTC.

The V and J genes are TRBV29-1 and TRBJ2-3; 7 bases map to TRBD1. Trimming at V came to 5 bases and at J to 3 bases, leaving 5 bases not matched to a gene. Germline V gives CDR1 SQVTM, CDR2 ANQGSEA. The CDR3 is 13 amino acids. CDR3: CSVPRGSTDTQYF. CDR3 DNA: TGCAGCGTTCCCAGGGGGAGTACAGATACGCAGTATTTT.

This clonotype came up many times. J is TRBJ2-7 and V is TRBV20-1; the D call may be TRBD1 or TRBD2 (5 bases each). The CDR3 contains 14 residues. Germline lookup yields CDR1 DFQATT and CDR2 SNEGSKA (reference sequence). The V and J ends lost 5 bases and 0 bases respectively, with 14 bases between them. The CDR3, as DNA: TGCAGTGCTGATCGGGACCCCGACTCCTACGAGCAGTACTTC. Residues: CSADRDPDSYEQYF.

The genes are TRBV5-1 and TRBJ1-1; no definite D call. The CDR3 runs 15 residues. Germline assignment: CDR1 SGHRS and CDR2 YFSETQ. Trimming stripped 0 bases from V and 1 base from J, with 10 bases between. The CDR3 bases are TGCGCCAGCAGCTTGGAACTACTCGGGAACACTGAAGCTTTCTTT. It translates to CASSLELLGNTEAFF.

This chain joins TRBV27 and TRBJ1-6; D is possibly TRBD1 (5 bases). The CDR3 is 14 amino acids. Trimming cost V 2 bases and J 10 bases, with 12 bases left between them. CDR1 and CDR2 from the germline V gene are MNHEY and SMNVEV (reference sequence). This chain's CDR3 is CASSLGTGDSPLHF. The CDR3 DNA sequence: TGTGCCAGCAGTTTAGGAACAGGCGACTCACCCCTCCACTTT.

This clonotype has a handful of counts. The V call is TRBV6-2 or TRBV6-3, the J call TRBJ2-3; D gene uncertain. The germline gives CDR1 MNHEY, CDR2 SVGEGT. Trimming removed 6 bases from V and 0 bases from J, with 7 bases in between. The length of the CDR3 is 13 residues. CDR3 sequence reads: CASRQTSTDTQYF. CDR3 DNA: TGTGCCAGCAGGCAAACTAGCACAGATACGCAGTATTTT.